The rows below give T cell receptor beta chains drawn from one sample of a study of post-analysis software for immune sequencing data. TCRdb reprocessed the PCR reads via MiXCR and lists one record per CDR3 protein. The table has hundreds of thousands of distinct CDR3 sequences, 40% to 50% seen once; the top ten hold more than 1.5%. The sequencing input was blood. The receptors were gathered from a girl aged 10-17 years with multiple sclerosis. CDR3s include the opening cysteine and the closing phenylalanine or tryptophan. D genes are given only for firm matches. Clone sizes are given selectively: once, few, many, or a class where the clone is expanded.

d_call	v_call	j_call	clone_size	cdr3_aa	cdr3_nt
TRBD2	TRBV9	TRBJ2-3	few	CASGRTSRDTQYF	TGTGCCAGCGGAAGGACTAGCAGGGATACGCAGTATTTT
TRBD2	TRBV18	TRBJ2-3	.	CASSPPVGTSGGTDTQYF	TGTGCCAGCTCACCACCCGTAGGGACTAGCGGTGGCACAGATACGCAGTATTTT
.	TRBV12-3/TRBV12-4	TRBJ2-7	.	CASSFPPQGQYF	TGTGCCAGCAGTTTCCCCCCCCAGGGGCAGTACTTC
.	TRBV12-3/TRBV12-4	TRBJ1-1	.	CASSSISSYMNTEAFF	TGTGCCAGCAGTTCGATATCTTCCTACATGAACACTGAAGCTTTCTTT
.	TRBV9	TRBJ1-2	.	CASSVGPSGRANYGYTF	TGTGCCAGCAGCGTAGGACCCTCGGGCAGAGCTAACTATGGCTACACCTTC
.	TRBV6-6	TRBJ1-5	.	CASSYSGRPGGNQPQHF	TGTGCCAGCAGTTACTCCGGGAGACCGGGTGGCAATCAGCCCCAGCATTTT
.	TRBV25-1	TRBJ1-5	few	CASRQDHNQPQHF	TGTGCCAGCAGACAGGATCACAATCAGCCCCAGCATTTT
TRBD1	TRBV3-1	TRBJ2-5	.	CASSQGDRGGETQYF	TGTGCCAGCAGCCAAGGGGACAGGGGAGGAGAGACCCAGTACTTC
.	TRBV12-3/TRBV12-4	TRBJ2-3	.	CASSRRALTDTQYF	TGTGCCAGCAGCCGTAGAGCCCTCACAGATACGCAGTATTTT
.	TRBV20-1	TRBJ1-1	.	CSARKDMNTEAFF	TGCAGTGCTAGAAAGGATATGAACACTGAAGCTTTCTTT
.	TRBV5-5	TRBJ2-1	few	CASSFSRTHNEQFF	TGTGCCAGCAGCTTCTCCCGGACCCACAATGAGCAGTTCTTC
TRBD1	TRBV12-3/TRBV12-4	TRBJ1-1	.	CASSSPGGTEAFF	TGTGCCAGCAGTTCCCCAGGGGGAACTGAAGCTTTCTTT
.	TRBV7-2	TRBJ2-7	few	CASSFRMGSSYEQYF	TGTGCCAGCAGCTTCAGGATGGGGAGCTCCTACGAGCAGTACTTC
.	TRBV5-1	TRBJ2-7	once	CASSFGGPPYEQYF	TGCGCCAGCAGCTTTGGGGGGCCTCCCTACGAGCAGTACTTC
.	TRBV12-3/TRBV12-4	TRBJ2-5	.	CASSRRRPSGQETQYF	TGTGCCAGCAGTAGGCGACGCCCTTCGGGACAAGAGACCCAGTACTTC
.	TRBV3-1	TRBJ1-2	.	CASSQGLAGRYGYTF	TGTGCCAGCAGCCAAGGTCTGGCAGGGCGCTATGGCTACACCTTC
.	TRBV5-6	TRBJ1-4	.	CASSLRGANEKLFF	TGTGCCAGCAGCTTGCGAGGGGCGAATGAAAAACTGTTTTTT
.	TRBV10-3	TRBJ2-5	few	CAISRDPAIGETQYF	TGTGCCATCAGTCGGGACCCGGCGATAGGAGAGACCCAGTACTTC
.	TRBV2	TRBJ2-3	.	CASSGVIVSTDTQYF	TGTGCCAGCAGTGGGGTGATAGTAAGCACAGATACGCAGTATTTT
.	TRBV4-1	TRBJ1-1	.	CASSQEGLGIGNTEAFF	TGCGCCAGCAGCCAAGAAGGTCTGGGAATAGGCAACACTGAAGCTTTCTTT
.	TRBV5-1	TRBJ2-7	.	CASSGDGDYEQYF	TGCGCCAGCAGCGGTGACGGAGATTACGAGCAGTACTTC
.	TRBV9	TRBJ2-1	.	CASSVGLELYNEQFF	TGTGCCAGCAGCGTAGGGCTAGAGCTTTACAATGAGCAGTTCTTC
.	TRBV20-1	TRBJ1-1	few	CSAPSPRAFF	TGCAGTGCCCCCTCGCCACGAGCTTTCTTT
.	TRBV6-5	TRBJ1-4	.	CASSYRGLNEKLFF	TGTGCCAGCAGTTACAGGGGCTTAAATGAAAAACTGTTTTTT
.	TRBV3-1	TRBJ2-7	few	CASSQDPRWGSPVRYEQYF	TGTGCCAGCAGCCAAGATCCCCGATGGGGGAGCCCTGTTCGTTACGAGCAGTACTTC
.	TRBV10-3	TRBJ1-6	.	CAIRFDRTNNSPLHF	TGTGCCATCAGATTTGACAGGACCAATAATTCACCCCTCCACTTT
TRBD2	TRBV12-3/TRBV12-4	TRBJ2-4	.	CASSPYGGGSVKNIQYF	TGTGCCAGCAGTCCCTACGGGGGGGGCTCCGTCAAAAACATTCAGTACTTC
TRBD2	TRBV7-2	TRBJ2-3	.	CASRRLAGVEDTQYF	TGTGCCAGCCGTCGACTAGCGGGGGTAGAAGATACGCAGTATTTT
.	TRBV28	TRBJ2-7	.	CASSFQGRSYEQYF	TGTGCCAGCAGTTTTCAGGGGAGAAGCTACGAGCAGTACTTC
.	TRBV6-6	TRBJ2-4	.	CASSGGAKNIQYF	TGTGCCAGCAGTGGAGGAGCCAAAAACATTCAGTACTTC
TRBD1	TRBV7-2	TRBJ1-2	.	CASSLGLPGTGNYGYTF	TGTGCCAGCAGCTTAGGCCTCCCTGGGACAGGGAACTATGGCTACACCTTC
.	TRBV11-1	TRBJ2-7	.	CASSSPGDYEQYF	TGTGCCAGCAGCTCCCCAGGGGACTACGAGCAGTACTTC
.	TRBV28	TRBJ2-1	.	CASSLGQAVNEQFF	TGTGCCAGCAGTTTAGGCCAGGCTGTAAATGAGCAGTTCTTC
TRBD2	TRBV7-7	TRBJ2-5	.	CASSLFSGGGETQYF	TGTGCCAGCAGCTTATTTAGCGGGGGAGGAGAGACCCAGTACTTC
.	TRBV10-3	TRBJ2-1	.	CAIRDTASDEQFF	TGTGCCATCAGGGACACTGCTAGCGATGAGCAGTTCTTC
.	TRBV2	TRBJ1-2	.	CASSEDVRGIEDGYTF	TGTGCCAGCAGTGAAGACGTACGGGGTATCGAGGATGGCTACACCTTC
TRBD1	TRBV2	TRBJ1-5	few	CASSLDRGLQPQHF	TGTGCCAGCAGTCTGGACAGGGGGCTTCAGCCCCAGCATTTT
.	TRBV4-2	TRBJ2-5	.	CASSQVSGQETQYF	TGTGCCAGCAGCCAAGTGTCCGGCCAAGAGACCCAGTACTTC
.	TRBV2	TRBJ1-2	.	CASSPLANYGYTF	TGTGCCAGCAGCCCACTGGCTAACTATGGCTACACCTTC
TRBD1	TRBV20-1	TRBJ2-7	.	CRASTGPYEQYF	TGCAGGGCTTCGACAGGGCCCTACGAGCAGTACTTC
.	TRBV12-3/TRBV12-4	TRBJ2-5	few	CASSVAPPPLDVTQYF	TGTGCCAGCAGCGTGGCGCCTCCACCGCTAGATGTGACCCAGTACTTC
TRBD1	TRBV5-5	TRBJ1-2	few	CASSHFPGQGAGGYTF	TGTGCCAGCAGTCATTTCCCCGGACAGGGGGCGGGAGGCTACACCTTC
TRBD1	TRBV12-3/TRBV12-4	TRBJ2-7	few	CASSFAGGPAYEQYF	TGTGCCAGCAGTTTTGCAGGGGGACCAGCCTACGAGCAGTACTTC
TRBD2	TRBV20-1	TRBJ2-7	once	CSAADPTSGGSYEQYF	TGCAGTGCTGCGGACCCTACTAGCGGGGGTTCCTACGAGCAGTACTTC
.	TRBV12-3/TRBV12-4	TRBJ1-5	.	CASMGSGLHQPQHF	TGTGCCAGCATGGGGTCGGGTCTACATCAGCCCCAGCATTTT
.	TRBV12-3/TRBV12-4	TRBJ1-2	few	CASSGTHRTAGYTF	TGTGCCAGCAGTGGGACCCATAGGACTGCTGGCTACACCTTC
.	TRBV30	TRBJ2-1	few	CAQTPREVGNEQFF	TGTGCCCAAACCCCCCGGGAAGTGGGGAATGAGCAGTTCTTC
TRBD2	TRBV12-3/TRBV12-4	TRBJ2-5	few	CASSPRTSGMQETQYF	TGTGCCAGCAGTCCAAGGACTAGCGGGATGCAAGAGACCCAGTACTTC
.	TRBV12-3/TRBV12-4	TRBJ1-2	few	CASRHRQIYGYTF	TGTGCCAGCAGGCATAGACAGATCTATGGCTACACCTTC
.	TRBV12-3/TRBV12-4	TRBJ2-3	few	CASSFGGRDENTQYF	TGTGCCAGCAGTTTTGGAGGCCGGGACGAAAATACGCAGTATTTT
.	TRBV7-9	TRBJ2-1	.	CASSLIGWNEQFF	TGTGCCAGCAGCTTAATTGGGTGGAATGAGCAGTTCTTC